These 30 T cell receptor beta chains originate from one sample sequenced in a study of CD4+ T cells in melanoma. Sequencing used immunoSEQ multiplex PCR; TCRdb keeps in-frame clones, though not all of them. The repertoire holds fewer than 20,000 clones, roughly 76% seen once, with 9.5% to 15% in the top ten. Sequenced material: cells from a culture (not recorded whether cultured in vitro). The receptors were sampled from a human donor with melanoma.

Sample share makes this clone medium-sized. The rearrangement links TRBV2 to TRBJ1-2, with 7 bases aligning to TRBD1. With 6 bases clipped from V and 8 bases from J, the junction kept 6 bases outside the gene matches. The CDR3 runs 12 residues. Germline assignment: CDR1 SNHLY and CDR2 FYNNEI. The CDR3 coding sequence is TGTGCCAGCAGAATCGACAGGGACGGCTACACCTTC. It encodes CASRIDRDGYTF.

The chain uses TRBV2 and TRBJ2-2; 8 nucleotides match TRBD1. Germline CDR1 is SNHLY and CDR2 is FYNNEI. After removal of 7 bases from V and 4 bases from J, the junction contained 5 bases not matched to a gene. This CDR3 has 14 amino acids. The CDR3 region has the DNA TGTGCCAGCACCCCGGACAGGGTCACCGGGGAGCTGTTTTTT. Its translation: CASTPDRVTGELFF.

V is TRBV10-2 and J is TRBJ1-5, with 8 positions matching TRBD1. The J segment lost 4 bases and the V segment lost 5 bases, leaving 4 bases of the junction unmatched. Germline-derived CDR1 and CDR2 are WSHSY and SAAADI. The CDR3 covers 14 residues. This CDR3 reads CASSNRGGNQPQHF. CDR3 nucleotides: TGCGCCAGCAGTAACAGGGGGGGGAATCAGCCCCAGCATTTT.

The chain carries TRBV6-1 and TRBJ2-5; 7 bases are shared with TRBD1. CDR3 length: 11 residues. The germline V gene has CDR1 MNHNS and CDR2 SASEGT. V gave up 11 bases and J gave up 5 bases; unmatched junction bases: 5. Written as DNA, the CDR3 is TGTGCCGTACAGGGGTACGAGACCCAGTACTTC. It encodes CAVQGYETQYF.

The V and J genes are TRBV5-4 and TRBJ2-3; D not resolved. Germline V gene lookup returns CDR1 SGHNT and CDR2 YYREEE (reference sequence). With 4 bases removed from V and 0 bases from J, the gap between germline ends came to 6 bases. This CDR3 is built from 13 residues. The CDR3 nucleotides read TGTGCCAGCAGCAAGACTAGCACAGATACGCAGTATTTT. This codes for CASSKTSTDTQYF. The full variable domain, completed using reference TRBV5-4 and TRBJ2-3, is ETGVTQSPTHLIKTRGQQVTLRCSSQSGHNTVSWYQQALGQGPQFIFQYYREEENGRGNFPPRFSGLQFPNYSSELNVNALELDDSALYLCASSKTSTDTQYFGPGTRLTVL.

CDR3 in amino acids: CASSERGEYYEQYF. The CDR3 DNA reads as TGTGCCAGCAGTGAAAGGGGCGAATACTACGAGCAGTACTTC. V usage is TRBV6-5 and J usage is TRBJ2-7, with D perhaps matching TRBD1 (5 bases). CDR3 size: 14 residues. Trimming took off 5 bases at V and 3 bases at J, with 14 bases between the two ends. Germline CDR1 is MNHEY and CDR2 is SVGAGI.

V gene TRBV5-1 combines with J gene TRBJ2-3; D not resolved. The germline V and J ends were trimmed by 0 bases and 4 bases, with 9 bases remaining between them. This CDR3 region has 14 residues. Per germline, CDR1 SGHRS and CDR2 YFSETQ. The DNA of the CDR3 is TGCGCCAGCAGCTTGGACGTAGCACCAGATACGCAGTATTTT. This codes for CASSLDVAPDTQYF.

The V and J genes are TRBV4-2 and TRBJ1-2; D remains unclear. The CDR3 spans 14 residues. V was pared by 5 bases and J by 6 bases, with 16 bases between. The germline V gene has CDR1 LGHNA and CDR2 YNFKEQ. The CDR3 DNA sequence: TGTGCCAGCAGCTTCCGGAGTTCTGGCGATGGCTACACCTTC. It codes for CASSFRSSGDGYTF.

V is TRBV7-6 and J is TRBJ1-2; 9 nucleotides align to TRBD1. The CDR3 is 17 residues long. The junction had 10 bases not matched to a gene; V was cut back by 5 bases and J by 0 bases. Germline assignment: CDR1 SGHVS and CDR2 FNYEAQ. The chain's CDR3 is CASSPGTGRLTNYGYTF. CDR3 DNA sequence: TGTGCCAGCAGCCCCGGGACAGGGCGCCTTACTAACTATGGCTACACCTTC.

This clone was recorded once. The chain employs TRBV11-2 and TRBJ2-5; 7 nucleotides align to TRBD2. J was trimmed by 3 bases and V by 6 bases; bases with no gene match: 13. The germline gives CDR1 SGHAT, CDR2 FQNNGV. The CDR3 is 16 residues long. Here the CDR3 reads CASRRSWLGGKETQYF. In DNA form, the CDR3 reads TGTGCCAGCAGGCGTTCTTGGTTGGGGGGGAAAGAGACCCAGTACTTC.

The J gene is TRBJ2-5, the V gene TRBV27, with 7 nucleotides matching TRBD2. The CDR3 sequence is 14 residues long. Looked up from germline, CDR1 is MNHEY and CDR2 is SMNVEV (reference sequence). The ends lost 3 bases at V and 5 bases at J; junction bases unmatched: 6. CDR3 DNA sequence: TGTGCCAGCAGTTTCGGGAGGTATAGGGAGACCCAGTACTTC. Protein: CASSFGRYRETQYF.

CDR3 region: CSVEAPRTGGTEAFF. As DNA, the CDR3 is TGCAGCGTTGAAGCCCCCCGGACAGGCGGTACTGAAGCTTTCTTT. The chain links TRBV29-1 to TRBJ1-1; 7 positions match TRBD1. The germline gives CDR1 SQVTM, CDR2 ANQGSEA. The CDR3 contains 15 residues. Trimming took 1 base from V and 5 from J; bases not matched to a gene: 10.

This chain joins TRBV5-4 and TRBJ1-1; 8 nucleotides align to TRBD1. This CDR3 is built from 16 residues. Trimming at V came to 0 bases and at J to 10 bases, leaving 14 bases not matched to a gene. The germline V gene has CDR1 SGHNT and CDR2 YYREEE (reference sequence). The CDR3 reads CASSLGRGQAARGAFF. In nucleotides, the CDR3 is TGTGCCAGCAGCTTGGGGAGGGGACAGGCCGCCCGCGGAGCTTTCTTT.

Details on this clone: The germline gene is not matched at one end of the junction; a read error may be the cause. The CDR3 DNA reads TGTGCCAGCAACGAGGGCGGGACTAGCGGGGGGTACAACGAGCAGTTCTTC. It specifies CASNEGGTSGGYNEQFF. The rearrangement joins TRBV28 to TRBJ2-1; 15 bases line up with TRBD2. This CDR3 spans 17 amino acids. The germline V gene has CDR1 MDHEN and CDR2 SYDVKM. Full variable domain (missing parts from reference TRBV28 and TRBJ2-1): DVKVTQSSRYLVKRTGEKVFLECVQDMDHENMFWYRQDPGLGLRLIYFSYDVKMKEKGDIPEGYSVSREKKERFSLILESASTNQTSMYLCASNEGGTSGGYNEQFFGPGTRLTVL.

This sequence joins TRBV30 and TRBJ1-6; D is possibly TRBD1 (5 bases). Trimming took 2 bases from V and 10 from J, leaving 15 bases between them. The CDR3 consists of 14 residues. Germline CDR1 and CDR2: GTSNPN and SVGIG (reference sequence). CDR3 bases: TGTGCCTGGAGTCTCCTTAACGAGGGGTCACCCCTCCACTTT. It codes for CAWSLLNEGSPLHF.

The chain employs TRBV6-5 and TRBJ2-3, with D maybe TRBD2 (7 bases). Deletions cut 5 bases from V and 1 base from J, with 13 bases between. This CDR3 spans 15 amino acids. Germline V gene sequence: CDR1 MNHEY, CDR2 SVGAGI. For the CDR3, the DNA is TGTGCCAGCAGTAATGCGGGGGCTGGCACAGATACGCAGTATTTT. Residues: CASSNAGAGTDTQYF.

The gene calls are TRBV6-1 and TRBJ2-2; the D gene is possibly TRBD1 (6 bases). This CDR3 has 14 amino acids. The germline gives CDR1 MNHNS, CDR2 SASEGT. The germline V and J ends were trimmed by 7 bases and 1 base, with 10 bases remaining between them. The CDR3 bases are TGTGCCAGCATCCTGACAGGGAACACCGGGGAGCTGTTTTTT. Amino acids: CASILTGNTGELFF.

The chain joins TRBV6-9 to TRBJ2-5, with 9 bases matching TRBD1. Trimming at V came to 6 bases and at J to 2 bases, leaving 4 bases not matched to a gene. The CDR3 length is 14 residues. The germline gives CDR1 MNHGY, CDR2 SVAAGI. The CDR3 DNA reads as TGTGCCAGCAGGACAGGGGGAACACAAGAGACCCAGTACTTC. Amino acids: CASRTGGTQETQYF.

The rearrangement uses TRBV7-8 and TRBJ1-2; no firm D call. Germline CDR1 reads SGHVS; CDR2 reads FQNEAQ. Trimming cost V 2 bases and J 4 bases, with 8 bases left between them. The CDR3 is 13 amino acids. The CDR3: CASSLTSAYGYTF. The CDR3, as DNA: TGTGCCAGCAGCTTAACGTCGGCCTATGGCTACACCTTC.

J is TRBJ1-5 and V is TRBV6-1; 8 bases are shared with TRBD1. Germline CDR1 is MNHNS and CDR2 is SASEGT. This CDR3 has 15 amino acids. The V segment lost 7 bases and the J segment 2 bases; nucleotides outside the gene matches: 7. CDR3 residues: CASTGGQGGNQPQHF. For the CDR3, the DNA is TGTGCCAGCACCGGAGGACAGGGTGGCAATCAGCCCCAGCATTTT.

The rearrangement uses TRBV19 and TRBJ2-3; TRBD2 aligns across 10 bases. After removal of 3 bases from V and 0 bases from J, the junction contained 15 bases not matched to a gene. CDR1 and CDR2 (germline): LNHDA, SQIVND (reference sequence). The CDR3 is made up of 20 amino acids. The CDR3 DNA reads as TGTGCCAGTAGTATGAAGGCTAGCGGGGGAGCCACCTCTAGCACAGATACGCAGTATTTT. Protein: CASSMKASGGATSSTDTQYF.

The J gene is TRBJ1-3, the V gene TRBV18; the D gene is possibly TRBD1 (5 bases). Germline lookup yields CDR1 KGHSH and CDR2 LQKENI. CDR3 length equals 15 residues. Between the trimmed V and J ends, which lost 5 bases and 2 bases, there was a span of 13 bases. DNA of the CDR3: TGTGCCAGCTCATCTGACAGCCCCACTGGAAACACCATATATTTT. Its protein is CASSSDSPTGNTIYF.

The chain recombines TRBV11-2 with TRBJ2-5, with TRBD2 matching over 12 bases. J gave up 6 bases and V 0 bases, and 11 bases lay outside the gene matches. The CDR3 runs 18 residues. Germline loops: CDR1 SGHAT, CDR2 FQNNGV. The CDR3 nucleotides read TGTGCCAGCAGCTTAGAGGCTAGCGGGGGGGCAACTAGAAAGACCCAGTACTTC. Encoded protein: CASSLEASGGATRKTQYF.

This chain uses TRBV5-4 with TRBJ2-3; TRBD1 might be the D (6 bases). This CDR3 spans 15 amino acids. Germline V CDR1 and CDR2: SGHNT, YYREEE (reference sequence). Trimming shortened V by 1 base and J by 6 bases, and 15 bases separated the two germline ends. The CDR3 loop is CASSLYRVGEDTQYF. The DNA for the CDR3 is TGTGCCAGCAGCTTGTACAGGGTAGGAGAGGATACGCAGTATTTT. The full variable domain, completed using reference TRBV5-4 and TRBJ2-3, is ETGVTQSPTHLIKTRGQQVTLRCSSQSGHNTVSWYQQALGQGPQFIFQYYREEENGRGNFPPRFSGLQFPNYSSELNVNALELDDSALYLCASSLYRVGEDTQYFGPGTRLTVL.

The chain has TRBV5-4 and TRBJ2-5; D call uncertain. V was pared by 2 bases and J by 0 bases, with 5 bases between. CDR3 length equals 13 residues. The germline V gene encodes CDR1 SGHNT and CDR2 YYREEE (reference sequence). CDR3 nucleotide sequence: TGTGCCAGCAGCTTCTCCTACCAAGAGACCCAGTACTTC. This encodes CASSFSYQETQYF. The full variable domain, rest sourced from reference TRBV5-4 and TRBJ2-5, is ETGVTQSPTHLIKTRGQQVTLRCSSQSGHNTVSWYQQALGQGPQFIFQYYREEENGRGNFPPRFSGLQFPNYSSELNVNALELDDSALYLCASSFSYQETQYFGPGTRLLVL.

The chain combines TRBV5-5 with TRBJ2-7; the D is unclear. CDR1 SGHKS and CDR2 YYEKEE come from the germline V gene (reference sequence). V was trimmed by 4 bases and J by 0 bases, leaving 8 bases between them. This CDR3 contains 13 residues. CDR3 bases: TGTGCCAGCAGCCACCAGAACTCCTACGAGCAGTACTTC. Amino acid sequence: CASSHQNSYEQYF.

This clone was detected once. The genes are TRBV2 and TRBJ1-1; TRBD1 aligns across 8 bases. The CDR3 is 15 residues long. V lost 2 bases to trimming and J lost 12 bases; unmatched junction nucleotides: 14. Germline CDR1 SNHLY, CDR2 FYNNEI. The CDR3, as DNA: TGTGCCAGCAGTGAAAAAAGGAGACAGGGGCTTGTGTCTTTCTTT. Translated: CASSEKRRQGLVSFF.

V is TRBV10-3 and J is TRBJ2-3, with 7 positions matching TRBD2. J was trimmed by 2 bases and V by 8 bases; bases with no gene match: 7. The CDR3 extends over 14 amino acids. Germline V lookup: CDR1 ENHRY, CDR2 SYGVKD. The CDR3 protein is CAIALADTTDTQYF. The CDR3 coding sequence is TGTGCCATCGCCCTAGCGGATACCACAGATACGCAGTATTTT.

This chain joins TRBV5-1 and TRBJ2-7; a possible D gene is TRBD1 (6 bases). V was cut by 8 bases and J by 7 bases, with 22 bases left in between. The CDR3 has 14 residues. Germline CDR1 SGHRS, CDR2 YFSETQ. The CDR3 region has the DNA TGCGCCAGTAGGACTGCAGGGGACCTGGGGGAGCAGTACTTC. Protein: CASRTAGDLGEQYF. The variable domain in full, with the rest retrieved from reference TRBV5-1 and TRBJ2-7, is KAGVTQTPRYLIKTRGQQVTLSCSPISGHRSVSWYQQTPGQGLQFLFEYFSETQRNKGNFPGRFSGRQFSNSRSEMNVSTLELGDSALYLCASRTAGDLGEQYFGPGTRLTVT.

J is TRBJ1-1 and V is TRBV10-3; TRBD1 matches at 11 bases. The CDR3 loop spans 17 amino acids. The V gene's germline CDR1 is ENHRY and CDR2 SYGVKD. Trimming at V came to 10 bases and at J to 4 bases, leaving 17 bases not matched to a gene. The CDR3 region is CATTPRGQGGKGTEAFF. Here the CDR3 DNA reads TGTGCCACCACTCCGCGGGGACAGGGGGGAAAGGGCACTGAAGCTTTCTTT.